These 18 T cell receptor beta chains were all obtained from the same sample, sequenced in a study of blood T cell repertoires in COVID-19. Sequenced by immunoSEQ multiplex PCR; TCRdb stores in-frame clones only, minus some. The profile shows around 92,000 clones, just over 85% of them singletons. The sequenced sample consisted of peripheral blood. The receptors derive from a woman between 55 and 75 years old in a cohort sampled during active or convalescent COVID-19.

This rearrangement joins TRBV18 to TRBJ1-2; unclear D gene. CDR3 length: 13 amino acids. The germline CDR1 and CDR2 sequences are KGHSH and LQKENI. V was shortened by 3 bases and J by 4 bases, with 9 bases between the two germline ends. CDR3 in amino acids: CASSPPYPYGYTF. CDR3 DNA: TGTGCCAGCTCACCGCCCTACCCCTATGGCTACACCTTC.

This chain uses TRBV18 with TRBJ1-1; D gene ambiguous. Germline-derived CDR1 and CDR2 are KGHSH and LQKENI. Trimming removed 3 bases from V and 1 base from J, with 9 bases in between. The CDR3 covers 14 residues. The CDR3 coding sequence is TGTGCCAGCTCACCCATCACGAGGAACACTGAAGCTTTCTTT. Its translation is CASSPITRNTEAFF.

As regards this clone: At one end the junction does not follow the germline gene, possibly because of a read error. The rearrangement uses TRBV29-1 and TRBJ2-7, with a tentative D call TRBD2 (6 bases). Germline lookup yields CDR1 SQVTM and CDR2 ANQGSEA. This CDR3 contains 8 residues. As DNA, the CDR3 is TGCAGCGTTGGCCTGGGACTCTTC. Its translation is CSVGLGLF.

This clone occurred a few times. The chain carries TRBV11-1 and TRBJ2-5, with 8 bases identical to TRBD1. CDR1 is SGHAT and CDR2 is FQDESV in the germline V gene (reference sequence). The CDR3 runs 14 residues. V lost 4 bases and J lost 7; bases outside the gene matches: 8. The CDR3: CASSSRTGLATQYF. The CDR3 DNA follows: TGTGCCAGCAGCTCCCGGACAGGGCTCGCGACCCAGTACTTC.

The CDR3 loop reads CASSAHQGGSGELFF. Here the CDR3 DNA reads TGTGCCAGCAGCGCTCACCAGGGGGGATCCGGGGAGCTGTTTTTT. The rearrangement uses TRBV9 and TRBJ2-2; the D gene is possibly TRBD1 (7 bases). Trimming removed 3 bases at V and 6 bases at J, with 15 bases between. Germline V gene sequence: CDR1 SGDLS, CDR2 YYNGEE. The CDR3 covers 15 residues.

The genes are TRBV5-1 and TRBJ1-2; D is perhaps TRBD1 (5 bases). The CDR3 extends over 16 amino acids. Deletions cut 5 bases from V and 0 bases from J, with 17 bases between. CDR1 is SGHRS, CDR2 YFSETQ, per germline. The CDR3 DNA follows: TGCGCCAGCAGGCCAGTTGCTACAGGTACTAACTATGGCTACACCTTC. It is translated as CASRPVATGTNYGYTF.

The chain joins TRBV5-1 to TRBJ2-3, with 10 bases lining up with TRBD1. The CDR3 extends over 15 amino acids. The V segment lost 0 bases and the J segment 4 bases; nucleotides outside the gene matches: 2. CDR1 is SGHRS and CDR2 is YFSETQ in the germline V gene. DNA for the CDR3: TGCGCCAGCAGCTTGGCCGACAGGGGGCCAGATACGCAGTATTTT. This sequence encodes CASSLADRGPDTQYF.

In DNA, the CDR3 is TGTGCCAGCAGCAAAGCTATATCAGGGGGGCCCAACATGAACACTGAAGCTTTCTTT. Residues: CASSKAISGGPNMNTEAFF. The genes are TRBV21-1 and TRBJ1-1; TRBD1 is the table's D call and was not checked against the DNA. TRBV21-1 is noted as a pseudogene. This CDR3 contains 19 residues.

Notes on this clone: The sample holds other DNA sequences that translate to the same CDR3. The chain links TRBV6-4 to TRBJ1-5; maybe TRBD1 (5 bases). Trimming cost V 4 bases and J 5 bases, with 9 bases left between them. The CDR3 loop spans 13 amino acids. Germline V gene data show CDR1 as MRHNA and CDR2 as SNTAGT. CDR3 region: CASSVDRDQPQHF. The CDR3 DNA is TGTGCCAGCAGTGTTGACAGAGATCAGCCCCAGCATTTT.

The gene calls are TRBV4-2 and TRBJ2-3; 8 bases are a match to TRBD2. J lost 1 base, V lost 3 bases, and 3 bases had no gene match. Germline CDR1 and CDR2: LGHNA and YNFKEQ. This CDR3 spans 15 amino acids. The CDR3 loop is CASSQGLVGTDTQYF. The CDR3 bases are TGTGCCAGCAGCCAGGGACTAGTAGGCACAGATACGCAGTATTTT.

This clone was seen only once. The rearrangement joins TRBV6-5 to TRBJ2-7, with a tentative D call TRBD2 (6 bases). V was shortened by 4 bases and J by 0 bases, with 16 bases between the two germline ends. CDR3 size: 16 residues. Per the germline V gene, CDR1 is MNHEY and CDR2 is SVGAGI. CDR3 loop: CASSSPAGGISYEQYF. CDR3 bases: TGTGCCAGCAGTTCCCCCGCCGGAGGGATCTCCTACGAGCAGTACTTC.

The chain is built from TRBV7-9 and TRBJ1-1; 9 nucleotides line up with TRBD1. The germline CDR1 and CDR2 sequences are SEHNR and FQNEAQ (reference sequence). Unmatched junction bases numbered 7, after V lost 4 bases and J lost 1 base. This CDR3 region has 16 residues. CDR3 in DNA: TGTGCCAGCAGCTACGGCTCGGGACAGGGGAACACTGAAGCTTTCTTT. This translates into CASSYGSGQGNTEAFF.

This clone was seen just once. This chain connects TRBV3-1 (or the pseudogene TRBV3-2) to TRBJ2-7, with D unclear. The germline V gene has CDR1 LGHDT and CDR2 YNNKEL (reference sequence). This CDR3 is built from 11 residues. Trimming left V 2 bases short and J 7 bases short, with 6 bases between. CDR3 loop: CASSQSGEQYF. For the CDR3, the DNA is TGTGCCAGCAGCCAATCCGGGGAGCAGTACTTC.

The genes are TRBV19 and TRBJ1-5; 7 bases align to TRBD1. CDR1 LNHDA and CDR2 SQIVND come from the germline V gene (reference sequence). This CDR3 has 17 amino acids. Unmatched junction bases numbered 12, after V lost 5 bases and J lost 2 bases. Written as DNA, the CDR3 is TGTGCCAGTAGTGCTGAACAGGGGCGGGGTGGCAATCAGCCCCAGCATTTT. Translation: CASSAEQGRGGNQPQHF.

CDR3 region: CASSYFPLAGGEQYF. The CDR3 region has the DNA TGTGCCAGCAGTTACTTTCCTCTAGCGGGAGGCGAGCAGTACTTC. The gene calls are TRBV6-5 and TRBJ2-7, with 11 bases identical to TRBD2. CDR1 and CDR2 (germline): MNHEY, SVGAGI. There are 15 residues in the CDR3. Trimming at V came to 1 base and at J to 6 bases, leaving 5 bases not matched to a gene.

By frequency in the sample, this clone is medium-sized. The rearrangement links TRBV28 to TRBJ2-7, with 7 bases identical to TRBD2. Germline-derived CDR1 and CDR2 are MDHEN and SYDVKM. V shed 4 bases, J shed 0 bases, and the junction held 6 bases outside the gene matches. The CDR3 length is 15 residues. The CDR3 region is CASSSHREVSYEQYF. In nucleotides, the CDR3 is TGTGCCAGCAGTTCCCACCGGGAGGTCTCCTACGAGCAGTACTTC.

This clone was seen a few times. The CDR3 is CASSLLSTGGTGELFF. For the CDR3, the DNA is TGCGCCAGCAGCTTGCTGTCGACAGGGGGAACCGGGGAGCTGTTTTTT. The V and J genes are TRBV5-1 and TRBJ2-2; 9 bases align to TRBD1. CDR3 length equals 16 residues. Unmatched junction bases numbered 6, after V lost 1 base and J lost 5 bases. Germline-derived CDR1 and CDR2 are SGHRS and YFSETQ.

The V call is TRBV5-1, the J call TRBJ2-7; 8 nucleotides agree with TRBD2. V lost 4 bases to trimming and J lost 3 bases; unmatched junction nucleotides: 6. This CDR3 is built from 14 residues. Germline V lookup: CDR1 SGHRS, CDR2 YFSETQ. The CDR3 bases are TGCGCCAGCAGCCCAAGACGGGAGGGCTACGAGCAGTACTTC. The encoded protein is CASSPRREGYEQYF.